This T cell receptor (beta chain) came from a study of Graves' ophthalmopathy and Graves' hyperthyroidism listed by TCRdb under 2018. Notes on the research overall: Peripheral blood was collected at initial diagnosis, before any treatment. In five or six hyperthyroidism patients, the T-cell repertoire of thyroid tissue was compared with the T-cell repertoire of blood. To explore V-J signatures that distinguish ophthalmopathy from hyperthyroidism, a discovery set of about a hundred patients was enrolled, made up of 43 with ophthalmopathy and fewer than 60 with stable hyperthyroidism. The independent validation cohort included some 19 hyperthyroidism patients plus 17 patients who later progressed from hyperthyroidism to ophthalmopathy. In total, 120 to 150 blood samples were TCR-sequenced: around 42 ophthalmopathy, around 75 hyperthyroidism and some 17 hyperthyroidism-to-ophthalmopathy patients. The 100 discovery patients were randomly split 7:3 into training and test sets. Following sampling, methimazole starting at 30 mg daily was administered to hyperthyroidism patients, and high-dose intravenous methylprednisolone was administered to ophthalmopathy patients. The study used signatures of the TCR beta repertoire to tell Graves' ophthalmopathy apart from Graves' hyperthyroidism and to predict which patients would progress to ophthalmopathy.

This clonotype was observed many times. The antigen it recognizes is unknown. It has no much larger one-base neighbor in the sample; base qualities were not kept. As encoded in the germline V gene, CDR1 is MNHNS while CDR2 is SASEGT. Its CDR3 holds 13 amino acids, cysteine through phenylalanine. Only the CDR3 DNA is retained, 39 bases long and in frame from the first base. Trimming takes 2 bases from V and 7 bases from J, and the germline ends sit 9 bases apart. Overall study outcomes, separate from this receptor: The 13-signature model separated ophthalmopathy from stable hyperthyroidism with roughly 90% sensitivity and around 81% specificity in cross-validation, and 80%/75% in the test set. Most expanded thyroid clonotypes with frequency above 0.001 were also detected in blood, suggesting blood repertoires may reflect the thyroid immune response. No statistical method was used to predetermine the sample size, and group allocation was not hidden from the investigators. In validation, the model predicted ophthalmopathy progression with 55% to 71% sensitivity and 72.22% specificity; fewer than 15 predicted patients were CT-confirmed with GO in a median of around 6 months.

TCR beta CDR3 regions were amplified from RNA transcripts for repertoire sequencing. A first-round RT-PCR used HTBI primers with the Qiagen OneStep RT-PCR kit, followed by a second-round multiplex PCR, size selection and purification. Libraries were sequenced on an Illumina HiSeq2000 using paired-end 100 bp reads. In the authors' own workflow: SOAPnuke was used for read processing, and reads with adapters, uncalled bases, a mean Phred below 15, or no exact constant-primer or identifier match were discarded. COPE v1.2.5 was used to merge high-quality paired reads. Each unique nucleotide sequence was treated as a clonotype, and MiTCR v1.1 was used to align the clonotypes to the IMGT TRB V, D and J references. Analysis was restricted to V-J combinations with a frequency above 0.0001, which covered about 99% of repertoires. For each V-J combination, a TCR clonal expansion and chaos score was defined as F50 clonal expansion divided by the chaos observed in the TCRdist matrix. Welch's t-statistics and random forest were used to reduce the features to around 13 V-J combinations, which were then used as input to a naive Bayes classifier. Thyroid-blood repertoire similarity was quantified with the Morisita-Horn index. TCRdb itself trimmed the public reads at Q25 with fastp, ran MiXCR and retained productive beta chains. Entries that share a CDR3 protein sequence are merged under the most common genes and DNA. The authors' filters were not applied to this entry. Here the sample has roughly 480,000 distinct CDR3 sequences; over 13% occur a single time. Approximately 9.8% of the sample lies in the top ten.

Ophthalmopathy patients had moderately to severely active disease, Clinical Activity Score of at least 3, NOSPECS grade of at least 4, and disease duration under 3 months. Patients with other autoimmune diseases, uncontrolled infections, pregnancy or lactation were excluded. Clinical symptoms, serum thyroxine, TRAb, thyroid ultrasound and orbital computed tomography were used for diagnosis. PBMCs were isolated from roughly 10 ml of fresh peripheral blood by Ficoll-Paque density gradient centrifugation. Total RNA was extracted using Trizol reagent, and RNA quality was checked on an Agilent 2100 Bioanalyzer.

Sequenced: blood. Recombination linked TRBV6-1 to TRBJ1-5, with no D gene named confidently. The receptor was derived from a woman aged 25-40 years with Graves' ophthalmopathy. Donor details come from another sample of the same person, matched by shared clones. The base sequence is TGTGCCAGCAGTGAATCGCGATACCAGCCCCAGCATTTT. This translates into CASSESRYQPQHF.